The 29 T cell receptor beta chains reported below all come from one sample, sequenced in a study of T cell responses to AZD1222 COVID-19 vaccine. Profiling relied on immunoSEQ multiplex PCR, and the TCRdb table lists in-frame clones only, not all of them. Of roughly 84,000 clones in the sample, 80% to 90% were seen once. The specimen was peripheral blood, collected 28 days after the second AZD1222 dose. The receptors come from an adult who received the AZD1222 COVID-19 vaccine.

This clone was detected a few times. The CDR3: CASSLRALNTEAFF. The CDR3 DNA reads TGTGCCAGCAGTTTAAGGGCACTGAACACTGAAGCTTTCTTT. This chain uses TRBV27 with TRBJ1-1; D ambiguous. The germline V gene has CDR1 MNHEY and CDR2 SMNVEV (reference sequence). V shed 2 bases and J shed 0 bases, with 7 bases lying between them. The CDR3 consists of 14 residues.

This clone has only one observation. The chain carries TRBV5-4 and TRBJ2-5; 12 bases are shared with TRBD2. The CDR3 covers 15 residues. CDR1 and CDR2 from the germline V gene are SGHNT and YYREEE (reference sequence). V gave up 5 bases and J gave up 6 bases; unmatched junction bases: 8. CDR3 sequence (DNA): TGTGCCAGCAGGGATGCTAGCGGGGGGGCTAAGACCCAGTACTTC. It specifies CASRDASGGAKTQYF.

This clone has just a few counts. The rearrangement links TRBV30 to TRBJ2-7; D perhaps matches TRBD2 (6 bases). The V gene's germline CDR1 is GTSNPN and CDR2 SVGIG (reference sequence). V was pared by 1 base and J by 2 bases, with 9 bases between. The CDR3 runs to 13 residues. The CDR3 loop reads CAWSAGGAYEQYV. The CDR3 DNA reads as TGTGCCTGGAGTGCTGGCGGGGCCTACGAGCAGTACGTC.

The chain is built from TRBV2 and TRBJ2-1, with 9 bases that match TRBD1. Germline CDR1 and CDR2: SNHLY and FYNNEI. CDR3 length equals 14 residues. V lost 7 bases, J lost 8 bases, and 9 bases stayed unmatched. CDR3 coding DNA: TGTGCCAGCAAGAGGAGGACAGGGGCCGATGAGCAGTTCTTC. The encoded protein is CASKRRTGADEQFF.

The rearrangement joins TRBV7-9 to TRBJ2-1, with 9 bases fitting TRBD1. CDR1 and CDR2 from the germline V gene are SEHNR and FQNEAQ (reference sequence). V lost 5 bases and J lost 6; bases outside the gene matches: 8. This CDR3 is built from 15 residues. The CDR3 spells CASSLGQGGVNEQFF. The CDR3 coding sequence is TGTGCCAGCAGCCTGGGACAGGGAGGTGTCAATGAGCAGTTCTTC.

J is TRBJ2-7 and V is TRBV14; the match to TRBD2 covers 9 bases. Unmatched junction bases numbered 16, after V lost 4 bases and J lost 9 bases. Germline-derived CDR1 and CDR2 are SGHDN and FVKESK. The CDR3 is 16 residues long. The CDR3 spells CASSPDKTLAGTGQYF. The CDR3 DNA reads TGTGCCAGCAGCCCCGACAAGACCCTAGCGGGGACGGGGCAGTACTTC.

This clone was detected only once. The genes are TRBV28 and TRBJ2-3, with 7 positions matching TRBD2. This CDR3 contains 17 residues. Germline loops: CDR1 MDHEN, CDR2 SYDVKM. J was trimmed by 5 bases and V by 6 bases; bases with no gene match: 17. The DNA for the CDR3 is TGTGCCAGCAGCAAACAACCGACTATGGGGAGGGGAGATACGCAGTATTTT. It is translated as CASSKQPTMGRGDTQYF. The variable domain in full, completed from reference TRBV28 and TRBJ2-3, reads DVKVTQSSRYLVKRTGEKVFLECVQDMDHENMFWYRQDPGLGLRLIYFSYDVKMKEKGDIPEGYSVSREKKERFSLILESASTNQTSMYLCASSKQPTMGRGDTQYFGPGTRLTVL.

The chain has TRBV6-5 and TRBJ1-6; 9 bases agree with TRBD1. Per germline, CDR1 MNHEY and CDR2 SVGAGI. The CDR3 consists of 15 residues. The ends lost 6 bases at V and 7 bases at J; junction bases unmatched: 7. The CDR3 loop is CASSLRDRANSPLHF. In DNA, the CDR3 is TGTGCCAGCAGCCTTAGGGACAGGGCGAATTCACCCCTCCACTTT.

In DNA form, the CDR3 reads TGTGCCACCAGTGATTTGTCGGCTAGCGGGGGGAACACCGGGGAGCTGTTTTTT. Protein product: CATSDLSASGGNTGELFF. The chain is built from TRBV24-1 and TRBJ2-2; TRBD2 agrees at 10 bases. Germline values: CDR1 KGHDR, CDR2 SFDVKD. This CDR3 is built from 18 residues. The V and J ends lost 0 bases and 1 base, in that order; junction bases with no gene match: 4.

This chain connects TRBV11-3 to TRBJ1-6, with D unclear. Germline CDR1 SGHNT, CDR2 YENEEA. The CDR3 loop spans 14 amino acids. V dropped 6 bases and J dropped 7 bases, with 13 bases sitting between them. The CDR3 DNA follows: TGTGCCAGCAGTCCCGGACGGAGGAATTCACCCCTCCACTTT. Translating it yields CASSPGRRNSPLHF.

This rearrangement joins TRBV7-2 to TRBJ2-3; D ambiguous. The germline V gene has CDR1 SGHTA and CDR2 FQGNSA. The CDR3 is made up of 12 amino acids. Trimming left V 0 bases short and J 7 bases short, with 5 bases between. This CDR3 reads CASSLAQNTQYF. The CDR3 DNA reads TGTGCCAGCAGCTTAGCGCAAAATACGCAGTATTTT.

This chain links TRBV7-2 with TRBJ2-7; no firm D call. The CDR3 is made up of 16 amino acids. Germline-derived CDR1 and CDR2 are SGHTA and FQGNSA. The V end was cut by 1 base, the J end by 2 bases, with 15 bases between. CDR3 in amino acids: CASSLGGSRQTYEQYF. The CDR3 DNA reads as TGTGCCAGCAGCTTAGGGGGTTCGCGGCAAACCTACGAGCAGTACTTC.

This clone is a singleton in its sample. V gene TRBV13 combines with J gene TRBJ2-2; possibly TRBD1 for D (6 bases). The CDR3 runs to 13 residues. Trimming stripped 5 bases from V and 6 bases from J, with 10 bases between. Germline CDR1 is PRHDT and CDR2 is FYEKMQ (reference sequence). CDR3: CASSPRGAGELFF. DNA of the CDR3: TGTGCCAGCAGCCCCAGGGGCGCCGGGGAGCTGTTTTTT.

The chain couples TRBV7-2 to TRBJ1-4; D is unclear. CDR3 size: 14 residues. The germline gives CDR1 SGHTA, CDR2 FQGNSA. V was clipped by 3 bases and J by 0 bases, with 5 bases between them. CDR3 sequence: CASSFRPTNEKLFF. The CDR3 DNA reads as TGTGCCAGCAGCTTCCGACCAACTAATGAAAAACTGTTTTTT. The whole variable domain, filled in from reference TRBV7-2 and TRBJ1-4, reads GAGVSQSPSNKVTEKGKDVELRCDPISGHTALYWYRQSLGQGLEFLIYFQGNSAPDKSGLPSDRFSAERTGGSVSTLTIQRTQQEDSAVYLCASSFRPTNEKLFFGSGTQLSVL.

This chain uses TRBV19 with TRBJ1-5, with TRBD1 matching 7 bases. Germline V CDR1 and CDR2: LNHDA, SQIVND (reference sequence). The CDR3 has 15 amino acids. Trimming cost V 7 bases and J 0 bases; bases outside gene matches: 6. The CDR3 DNA is TGTGCCAGTATGCCCCGACAGGGTAGCAATCAGCCCCAGCATTTT. As protein: CASMPRQGSNQPQHF.

The rearrangement links TRBV4-3 to TRBJ1-6; perhaps TRBD1 as D (5 bases). The ends were cut back, 2 bases at V and 6 bases at J, with 14 bases in the middle. The CDR3 totals 16 residues. Per germline, CDR1 LGHNA and CDR2 YSLEER. This CDR3 is CASSQSTQAINSPLHF. CDR3 nucleotides: TGCGCCAGCAGCCAAAGTACACAGGCTATTAATTCACCCCTCCACTTT.

A few counts support this clone. The chain employs TRBV15 and TRBJ1-5; no definite D call. The CDR3 spans 17 residues. Trimming removed 0 bases from V and 0 bases from J, with 12 bases in between. CDR1 and CDR2 (germline): LNHNV, YYDKDF (reference sequence). CDR3 sequence: CATSRERAGYSNQPQHF. The CDR3 coding sequence is TGTGCCACCAGCAGAGAACGTGCCGGGTATAGCAATCAGCCCCAGCATTTT.

The J gene is TRBJ1-1, the V gene TRBV4-2, with 10 positions matching TRBD1. Germline CDR1 LGHNA, CDR2 YNFKEQ. The ends lost 5 bases at V and 3 bases at J; junction bases unmatched: 6. The CDR3 is 15 amino acids. This chain's CDR3 is CASSERDRGHTEAFF. CDR3 DNA: TGTGCCAGCAGCGAGAGGGACAGGGGACACACTGAAGCTTTCTTT.

The rearrangement joins TRBV5-8 to TRBJ1-1, with D possibly matching TRBD1 (6 bases). The germline V gene encodes CDR1 SGHTS and CDR2 YDEGEE. V was trimmed by 5 bases and J by 1 base, leaving 15 bases between them. This CDR3 comprises 15 residues. CDR3 loop: CASRPRQERNTEAFF. The CDR3, as DNA: TGTGCCAGCAGGCCCAGACAGGAAAGGAACACTGAAGCTTTCTTT.

The chain couples TRBV7-9 to TRBJ2-3; 7 nucleotides match TRBD2. The CDR3 runs 18 residues. The V segment lost 0 bases and the J segment 0 bases; nucleotides outside the gene matches: 9. The V gene's germline CDR1 is SEHNR and CDR2 FQNEAQ (reference sequence). This chain's CDR3 is CASSLAISSGTSTDTQYF. Written as DNA, the CDR3 is TGTGCCAGCAGCTTAGCCATTTCTAGCGGTACTAGCACAGATACGCAGTATTTT. The full variable domain, its missing parts supplied by reference TRBV7-9 and TRBJ2-3, is DTGVSQNPRHKITKRGQNVTFRCDPISEHNRLYWYRQTLGQGPEFLTYFQNEAQLEKSRLLSDRFSAERPKGSFSTLEIQRTEQGDSAMYLCASSLAISSGTSTDTQYFGPGTRLTVL.

The gene calls are TRBV7-9 and TRBJ1-1, with D possibly matching TRBD1 (5 bases). V lost 5 bases to trimming and J lost 11 bases, with 9 bases between them. Germline values: CDR1 SEHNR, CDR2 FQNEAQ (reference sequence). The CDR3 has 10 amino acids. CDR3 nucleotides: TGTGCCAGCAGCCCTCGGGGGGCTTTCTTT. This encodes CASSPRGAFF. The full variable domain, in which reference TRBV7-9 and TRBJ1-1 provide the parts outside the CDR3, is DTGVSQNPRHKITKRGQNVTFRCDPISEHNRLYWYRQTLGQGPEFLTYFQNEAQLEKSRLLSDRFSAERPKGSFSTLEIQRTEQGDSAMYLCASSPRGAFFGQGTRLTVV.

The CDR3 is CASSIGIQGTVYGYTF. CDR3 coding DNA: TGTGCCAGTAGCATCGGCATACAGGGAACGGTCTATGGCTACACCTTC. The chain uses TRBV19 and TRBJ1-2, with D perhaps matching TRBD1 (6 bases). Trimming removed 6 bases from V and 4 bases from J, with 21 bases in between. Germline lookup yields CDR1 LNHDA and CDR2 SQIVND (reference sequence). CDR3 length: 16 residues.

The genes are TRBV7-9 and TRBJ1-6; no clear D gene. The CDR3 is made up of 13 amino acids. Trimming shortened V by 3 bases and J by 10 bases, and 10 bases separated the two germline ends. CDR1 SEHNR and CDR2 FQNEAQ come from the germline V gene (reference sequence). The CDR3 loop is CASSFREASPLHF. The CDR3 coding sequence is TGTGCCAGCAGCTTTCGAGAGGCATCACCCCTCCACTTT.

This clone was detected only once. The rearrangement uses TRBV5-1 and TRBJ1-3, with D possibly TRBD1 on 5 matching bases. CDR3 size: 13 residues. Germline V gives CDR1 SGHRS, CDR2 YFSETQ. Trimming took off 4 bases at V and 4 bases at J, with 9 bases between the two ends. CDR3 sequence reads: CASSPGRGNTIYF. CDR3 bases: TGCGCCAGCAGCCCAGGGAGGGGAAACACCATATATTTT.

The rearrangement joins TRBV9 to TRBJ2-1, with TRBD1 matching over 7 bases. Per germline, CDR1 SGDLS and CDR2 YYNGEE. V dropped 4 bases and J dropped 0; count of bases not matched to a gene: 1. The CDR3 loop spans 14 amino acids. CDR3 sequence reads: CASSSGGSYNEQFF. The CDR3 region has the DNA TGTGCCAGCAGCTCAGGGGGCTCCTACAATGAGCAGTTCTTC.

This chain connects TRBV5-6 to TRBJ2-6; TRBD1 matches at 8 bases. Germline CDR1 reads SGHDT; CDR2 reads YYEEEE. This CDR3 is 17 amino acids long. The ends lost 1 base at V and 4 bases at J; junction bases unmatched: 7. The CDR3 region is CASSLLGQGGGANVLTF. CDR3 DNA: TGTGCCAGCAGCTTGCTCGGACAGGGAGGAGGGGCCAACGTCCTGACTTTC.

The J gene is TRBJ2-4, the V gene TRBV5-4, with a tentative D call TRBD1 (6 bases). Germline assignment: CDR1 SGHNT and CDR2 YYREEE (reference sequence). Trimming left V 3 bases short and J 12 bases short, with 16 bases between. The CDR3 spans 13 residues. CDR3 nucleotide sequence: TGTGCCAGCAGCTCCCTAGACAGGCCGGCTCAGTACTTC. Its protein is CASSSLDRPAQYF.

V usage is TRBV4-2 and J usage is TRBJ2-2, with D unresolved. The CDR3 covers 12 residues. V lost 2 bases and J 5 bases, leaving 3 bases between the germline ends. From germline, CDR1 is LGHNA and CDR2 YNFKEQ. CDR3 coding DNA: TGTGCCAGCAGCCAACTGACCGGGGAGCTGTTTTTT. This gives the protein CASSQLTGELFF.

V is TRBV27 and J is TRBJ1-2; D gene unclear. The CDR3 totals 14 residues. Germline loops: CDR1 MNHEY, CDR2 SMNVEV (reference sequence). V gave up 0 bases and J gave up 5 bases, with 10 bases separating them. The CDR3 DNA sequence: TGTGCCAGCAGTTTATCGAGGGAGAGTTATGGCTACACCTTC. Protein: CASSLSRESYGYTF.